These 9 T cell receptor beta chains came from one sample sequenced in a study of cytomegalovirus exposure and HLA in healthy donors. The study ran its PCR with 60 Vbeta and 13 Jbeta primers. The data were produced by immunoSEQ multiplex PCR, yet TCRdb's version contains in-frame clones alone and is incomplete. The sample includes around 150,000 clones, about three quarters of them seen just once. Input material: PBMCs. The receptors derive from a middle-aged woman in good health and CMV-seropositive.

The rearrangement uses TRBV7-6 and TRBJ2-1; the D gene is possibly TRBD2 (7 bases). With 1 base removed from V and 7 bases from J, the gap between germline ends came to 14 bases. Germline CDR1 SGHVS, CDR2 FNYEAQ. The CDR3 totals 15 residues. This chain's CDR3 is CASSLDGGPPNEQFF. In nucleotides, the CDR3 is TGTGCCAGCAGCTTAGACGGGGGGCCCCCGAATGAGCAGTTCTTC. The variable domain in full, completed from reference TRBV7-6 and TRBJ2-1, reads GAGVSQSPRYKVTKRGQDVALRCDPISGHVSLYWYRQALGQGPEFLTYFNYEAQQDKSGLPNDRFSAERPEGSISTLTIQRTEQRDSAMYRCASSLDGGPPNEQFFGPGTRLTVL.

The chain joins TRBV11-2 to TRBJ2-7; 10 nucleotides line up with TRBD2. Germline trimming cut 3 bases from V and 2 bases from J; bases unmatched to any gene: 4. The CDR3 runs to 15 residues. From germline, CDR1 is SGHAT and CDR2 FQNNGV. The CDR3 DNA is TGTGCCAGCAGCTTCCCTAGCGGGGGTACCTACGAGCAGTACTTC. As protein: CASSFPSGGTYEQYF.

The chain's CDR3 is CASGQQEVGSYEQYF. The CDR3 DNA sequence: TGTGCCAGCGGTCAACAGGAAGTTGGATCCTACGAGCAGTACTTC. This chain uses TRBV7-9 with TRBJ2-7; a weak D match, TRBD1 (5 bases). V lost 8 bases, J lost 1 base, and 18 bases lay in between. This CDR3 is 15 amino acids long. CDR1 is SEHNR and CDR2 is FQNEAQ in the germline V gene (reference sequence).

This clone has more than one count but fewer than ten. The CDR3 region has the DNA TGCAGCGCTGGACAGGGGGGTGGCTACACCTTC. This encodes CSAGQGGGYTF. The chain combines TRBV29-1 with TRBJ1-2; TRBD1 matches at 10 bases. CDR3 size: 11 residues. The V segment lost 7 bases and the J segment 7 bases; nucleotides outside the gene matches: 3. Germline CDR1 is SQVTM and CDR2 is ANQGSEA.

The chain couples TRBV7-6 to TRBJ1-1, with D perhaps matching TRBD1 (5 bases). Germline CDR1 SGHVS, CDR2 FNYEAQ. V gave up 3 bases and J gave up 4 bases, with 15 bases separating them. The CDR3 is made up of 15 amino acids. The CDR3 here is CASSLALGRVTEAFF. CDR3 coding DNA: TGTGCCAGCAGCTTGGCCCTGGGCAGGGTCACTGAAGCTTTCTTT.

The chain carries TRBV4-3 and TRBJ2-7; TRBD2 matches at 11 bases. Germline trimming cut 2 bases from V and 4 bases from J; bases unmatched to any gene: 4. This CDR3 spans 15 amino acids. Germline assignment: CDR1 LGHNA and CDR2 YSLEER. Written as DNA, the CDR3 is TGCGCCAGCAGCCAACTAACTAGCGGGAGTTACGAGCAGTACTTC. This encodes CASSQLTSGSYEQYF.

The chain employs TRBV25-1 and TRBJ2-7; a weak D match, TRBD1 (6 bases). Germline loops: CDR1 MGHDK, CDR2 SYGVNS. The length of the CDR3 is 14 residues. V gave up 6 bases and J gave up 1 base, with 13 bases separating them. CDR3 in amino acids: CASRPYQGSYEQYF. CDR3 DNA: TGTGCCAGCAGACCTTATCAGGGGTCCTACGAGCAGTACTTC.

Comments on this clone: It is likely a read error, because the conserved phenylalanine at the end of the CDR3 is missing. CDR3: CAWSELMGYTEAFL. The CDR3 DNA sequence: TGTGCCTGGAGTGAACTGATGGGCTATACTGAAGCTTTCCTT. The gene calls are TRBV30 and TRBJ1-1; D is ambiguous. This CDR3 spans 14 amino acids. Trimming removed 1 base from V and 5 bases from J, with 14 bases in between. Germline assignment: CDR1 GTSNPN and CDR2 SVGIG (reference sequence).

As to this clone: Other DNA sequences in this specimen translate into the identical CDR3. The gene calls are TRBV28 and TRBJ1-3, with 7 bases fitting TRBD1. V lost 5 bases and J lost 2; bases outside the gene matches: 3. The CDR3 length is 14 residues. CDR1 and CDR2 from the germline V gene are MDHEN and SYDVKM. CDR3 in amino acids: CASSLDRAGNTIYF. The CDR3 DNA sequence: TGTGCCAGCAGTCTCGACAGGGCTGGAAACACCATATATTTT.